The 3 T cell receptor beta chains below all came from one sample that was sequenced in a study of blood T cells in healthy people across ages. Combining a sample-barcoded 5' primer with a J-beta primer mix, a second PCR ran for roughly 6 to 12 cycles. TCRdb called the 5' RACE reads again in MiXCR, with one record for every CDR3 protein. The sample has more than 900,000 distinct CDR3 sequences, almost 30% seen once. The data were also submitted as part of a second study, on T cells of mothers and their children.

The sample was blood. Receptors originate from a woman in her thirties or forties in good health.

The gene calls are TRBV20-1 and TRBJ1-1; D gene unclear. This CDR3 is built from 14 residues. The germline V gene encodes CDR1 DFQATT and CDR2 SNEGSKA (reference sequence). Trimming shortened V by 1 base and J by 4 bases, and 13 bases separated the two germline ends. The CDR3 reads CSARGYGWSTEAFF. As DNA, the CDR3 is TGCAGTGCTAGAGGTTACGGATGGAGCACTGAAGCTTTCTTT.

This clonotype was counted only a few times. The V and J genes are TRBV7-2 and TRBJ1-5; 10 bases align to TRBD1. CDR3 length: 15 amino acids. V gave up 5 bases and J gave up 4 bases; unmatched junction bases: 5. Germline lookup yields CDR1 SGHTA and CDR2 FQGNSA. This chain's CDR3 is CASSGRTGGNQPQHF. As DNA, the CDR3 is TGTGCCAGCAGCGGACGGACAGGGGGTAATCAGCCCCAGCATTTT.

Only one count was recorded for this clonotype. The gene calls are TRBV7-2 and TRBJ2-4; no clear D. The length of the CDR3 is 15 residues. The V gene's germline CDR1 is SGHTA and CDR2 FQGNSA. Trimming left V 6 bases short and J 8 bases short, with 20 bases between. The CDR3 region is CASSFGRRAEDIQYF. The CDR3 region has the DNA TGTGCCAGCAGTTTTGGCCGTCGGGCAGAGGACATTCAGTACTTC.